The T cell receptor (beta chain) described here comes from a study of Ad26.COV2.S vaccination and SARS-CoV-2 variants. Looking at the study overall: Participants got Ad26.COV2.S intramuscularly, once or twice 56 days apart. Study-level findings and limits: An underestimation of total T cell responses may have resulted from the TCR breadth and depth analyses. Placebo recipients and vaccine recipients were similar in non-spike TCR breadth.

This sample's treatment: roughly 20 received Ad26.COV2.S at low or high dose, single or two shots; 5 received placebo; per-sample allocation not given. On day 63 after the first injection, vaccine and placebo recipients gave samples. V dropped 3 bases and J dropped 4; count of bases not matched to a gene: 9. Germline V CDR1 and CDR2: SGHTA, FQGNSA. The CDR3 has 16 amino acids. Sequencing used immunoSEQ multiplex PCR; TCRdb keeps in-frame clones, though not all of them. Found here are about 320,000 clones, around 84% of them singletons; the top ten hold approximately 1.9%. With respect to this clone: Its specificity is unknown.

The sequence derives from a person aged 18 to 65 who received the Ad26.COV2.S COVID-19 vaccine or a placebo. The sequenced sample was peripheral blood, obtained in a trial of Ad26.COV2.S vaccine versus placebo. V is TRBV7-2 and J is TRBJ2-3, with 8 bases aligning to TRBD2. CDR3 region: CASSLTSVRAADTQYF. In nucleotides, the CDR3 is TGTGCCAGCAGCTTGACTAGCGTTCGGGCCGCAGATACGCAGTATTTT. Variable domain in full (rest from reference TRBV7-2 and TRBJ2-3): GAGVSQSPSNKVTEKGKDVELRCDPISGHTALYWYRQSLGQGLEFLIYFQGNSAPDKSGLPSDRFSAERTGGSVSTLTIQRTQQEDSAVYLCASSLTSVRAADTQYFGPGTRLTVL.